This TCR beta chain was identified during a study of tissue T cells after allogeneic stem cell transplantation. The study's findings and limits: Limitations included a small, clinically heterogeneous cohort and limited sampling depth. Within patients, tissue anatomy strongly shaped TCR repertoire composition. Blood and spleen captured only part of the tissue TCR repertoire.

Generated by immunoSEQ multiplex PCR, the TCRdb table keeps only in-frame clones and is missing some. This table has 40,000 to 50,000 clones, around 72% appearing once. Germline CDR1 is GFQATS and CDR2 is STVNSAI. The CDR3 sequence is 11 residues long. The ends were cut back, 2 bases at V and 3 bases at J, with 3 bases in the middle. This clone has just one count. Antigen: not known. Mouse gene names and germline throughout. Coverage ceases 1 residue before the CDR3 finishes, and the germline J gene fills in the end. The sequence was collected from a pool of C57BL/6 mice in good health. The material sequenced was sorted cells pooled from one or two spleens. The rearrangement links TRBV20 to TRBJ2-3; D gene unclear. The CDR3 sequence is CGARWAETLYF. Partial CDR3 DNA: TGTGGTGCTAGGTGGGCAGAAACGCTGTAT.